This T cell receptor (beta chain) was obtained from a study of T-cell reconstitution after alpha-beta-depleted transplantation in children. Construction of the TCRbeta library involved unique molecular identifiers. TCRdb re-derived calls from the PCR reads in MiXCR, one entry per CDR3 protein. This sample has hundreds of thousands of distinct CDR3 sequences; around 13% occur once, and the top ten carry approximately 0.8%. General observations from the study: In some patients, recipient T cells and intrathymic progenitors surviving conditioning explained high day-60 diversity. Alpha-beta T cells present about two months after transplant were reported to originate from several hundred expanded graft clones. T-cell numbers and diversity one year post-transplant derived largely from freshly generated T cells.

This CDR3 has 14 amino acids. CDR1 is LNHDA, CDR2 SQIVND, per germline (reference sequence). V lost 7 bases and J lost 5; bases outside the gene matches: 6. This clonotype was seen a few times. The antigen remains unidentified. J is TRBJ2-1 and V is TRBV19; 9 nucleotides match TRBD2. The material sequenced was PBMCs, taken before TCRalphabeta/CD19-depleted stem cell transplant. This TCR was recovered from a girl aged 2-10 years with congenital amegakaryocytic thrombocytopenia, due to receive a stem cell transplant. The CDR3, as DNA: TGTGCCAGTAAGGGTAGCGGGAGTCACAATGAGCAGTTCTTC. This sequence encodes CASKGSGSHNEQFF.